The 13 T cell receptor beta chains listed next were all sequenced from one sample in a study of T cell responses to AZD1222 COVID-19 vaccine. Measured with immunoSEQ multiplex PCR; TCRdb has only the in-frame clones, and not every one. The sample lists some 50,000 clones, about 91% occurring once. This material consisted of peripheral blood, taken 28 days after the second AZD1222 dose. The source of these receptors is an adult who received the AZD1222 COVID-19 vaccine.

The chain carries TRBV11-2 and TRBJ1-1; maybe TRBD1 (5 bases). This CDR3 region has 17 residues. CDR1 and CDR2 from the germline V gene are SGHAT and FQNNGV. Deletions cut 0 bases from V and 0 bases from J, with 14 bases between. This chain's CDR3 is CASSLDRGGGLNTEAFF. The CDR3 DNA reads TGTGCCAGCAGCTTAGATCGGGGGGGAGGTTTGAACACTGAAGCTTTCTTT.

The V and J genes are TRBV7-9 and TRBJ2-3; D unclear. The CDR3 runs to 14 residues. V dropped 6 bases and J dropped 8 bases, with 18 bases sitting between them. The germline V gene has CDR1 SEHNR and CDR2 FQNEAQ (reference sequence). Here the CDR3 reads CASRPLKTRPTQYF. In DNA form, the CDR3 reads TGTGCCAGCAGACCCTTAAAAACTCGGCCTACGCAGTATTTT.

The CDR3 is CASSQRGNQETQYF. In DNA form, the CDR3 reads TGCGCCAGCAGCCAACGGGGGAACCAAGAGACCCAGTACTTC. This chain links TRBV4-1 with TRBJ2-5, with a weak D call TRBD2 (6 bases). This CDR3 has 14 residues. With 2 bases removed from V and 0 bases from J, the gap between germline ends came to 7 bases. Germline V lookup: CDR1 MGHRA, CDR2 YSYEKL.

The chain joins TRBV28 to TRBJ2-7; 7 positions agree with TRBD1. V lost 7 bases, J lost 0 bases, and 12 bases stayed unmatched. This CDR3 comprises 16 residues. Germline-derived CDR1 and CDR2 are MDHEN and SYDVKM. The CDR3 spells CASTPPGQVSSYEQYF. The DNA of the CDR3 is TGTGCCAGCACACCCCCAGGACAGGTTAGCTCCTACGAGCAGTACTTC.

J is TRBJ1-4 and V is TRBV11-2; D is perhaps TRBD1 (6 bases). V was clipped by 4 bases and J by 7 bases, with 13 bases between them. Germline V lookup: CDR1 SGHAT, CDR2 FQNNGV. The CDR3 covers 14 residues. Here the CDR3 reads CASSSTGRSEKLFF. The CDR3 DNA sequence: TGTGCCAGCAGCTCAACAGGGAGGAGTGAAAAACTGTTTTTT.

The V and J genes are TRBV27 and TRBJ2-3, with D maybe TRBD2 (5 bases). The CDR3 loop spans 15 amino acids. The V and J ends lost 1 base and 6 bases respectively, with 14 bases between them. From germline, CDR1 is MNHEY and CDR2 SMNVEV (reference sequence). The chain's CDR3 is CASSLLNPSLDTQYF. The DNA for the CDR3 is TGTGCCAGCAGTTTATTGAACCCTAGCTTGGATACGCAGTATTTT.

In this sample, this clone turned up once. The chain links TRBV18 to TRBJ1-2; 9 bases are shared with TRBD1. This CDR3 is 13 amino acids long. The V gene end was trimmed by 6 bases and the J gene end by 2 bases; junction bases not matched to a gene: 1. Germline CDR1 KGHSH, CDR2 LQKENI. CDR3 in amino acids: CASSGTGNYGYTF. CDR3 nucleotides: TGTGCCAGCTCCGGGACAGGGAACTATGGCTACACCTTC.

The rearrangement links TRBV19 to TRBJ2-7; tentatively, D is TRBD1 or TRBD2 (5 bases each). CDR3 length equals 13 residues. Germline-derived CDR1 and CDR2 are LNHDA and SQIVND (reference sequence). V dropped 3 bases and J dropped 4 bases, with 10 bases sitting between them. CDR3 sequence reads: CASSMGEGYEQYF. DNA of the CDR3: TGTGCCAGTAGTATGGGGGAAGGATACGAGCAGTACTTC. The entire variable domain, with the rest obtained from reference TRBV19 and TRBJ2-7, is as follows: DGGITQSPKYLFRKEGQNVTLSCEQNLNHDAMYWYRQDPGQGLRLIYYSQIVNDFQKGDIAEGYSVSREKKESFPLTVTSAQKNPTAFYLCASSMGEGYEQYFGPGTRLTVT.

V and J are TRBV19 and TRBJ2-7, with 10 bases fitting TRBD1. Unmatched junction bases numbered 7, after V lost 6 bases and J lost 5 bases. The CDR3 loop spans 14 amino acids. Germline CDR1 LNHDA, CDR2 SQIVND (reference sequence). The CDR3 region has the DNA TGTGCCAGTAGCCGGGACAGGGGTGGGAACGAGCAGTACTTC. This codes for CASSRDRGGNEQYF. Full variable domain (outside the CDR3, taken from reference TRBV19 and TRBJ2-7): DGGITQSPKYLFRKEGQNVTLSCEQNLNHDAMYWYRQDPGQGLRLIYYSQIVNDFQKGDIAEGYSVSREKKESFPLTVTSAQKNPTAFYLCASSRDRGGNEQYFGPGTRLTVT.

This sequence joins TRBV5-1 and TRBJ1-1; TRBD1 matches at 10 bases. Germline CDR1 reads SGHRS; CDR2 reads YFSETQ. Trimming cost V 4 bases and J 1 base; bases outside gene matches: 4. CDR3 length: 15 amino acids. CDR3 sequence: CASSRRTGGNTEAFF. In DNA form, the CDR3 reads TGCGCCAGCAGCCGGAGGACAGGGGGGAACACTGAAGCTTTCTTT.

Written as DNA, the CDR3 is TGTGCCACCAGTGACCCTGAGGGGAAGGGCTATGATGGCAATCAGCCCCAGCATTTT. Translating gives CATSDPEGKGYDGNQPQHF. This chain connects TRBV24-1 to TRBJ1-5; perhaps TRBD1 as D (5 bases). The CDR3 is 19 residues long. The V gene's germline CDR1 is KGHDR and CDR2 SFDVKD. V dropped 4 bases and J dropped 2 bases, with 23 bases sitting between them.

This clone was observed once. The chain links TRBV7-8 to TRBJ2-1; 7 nucleotides align to TRBD2. The ends lost 1 base at V and 3 bases at J; junction bases unmatched: 9. The V gene's germline CDR1 is SGHVS and CDR2 FQNEAQ. The CDR3 spans 17 residues. This chain's CDR3 is CASSLVRLADRYNEQFF. The DNA for the CDR3 is TGTGCCAGCAGCTTAGTCCGACTAGCAGATCGCTACAATGAGCAGTTCTTC.

The V gene is TRBV28, the J gene TRBJ1-2; 8 positions match TRBD1. CDR1 is MDHEN and CDR2 is SYDVKM in the germline V gene. The CDR3 extends over 14 amino acids. Trimming cost V 0 bases and J 6 bases; bases outside gene matches: 3. The CDR3 is CASSLWSGGHGYTF. In DNA form, the CDR3 reads TGTGCCAGCAGTTTATGGTCAGGGGGCCATGGCTACACCTTC.